This TCR beta chain was obtained from a study of blood T cell repertoires in COVID-19. About the study: Collection of acute and convalescent COVID-19 samples took place in the United States, Italy and Spain. PBMCs, B-cell-depleted T cells, or T cells were the source of the cDNA or gDNA that made up the material.

V lost 2 bases, J lost 6 bases, and 8 bases lay in between. The germline V gene encodes CDR1 SEHNR and CDR2 FQNEAQ (reference sequence). This CDR3 has 12 residues. Original processing notes: Estimated nucleated cell counts came from reference gene primer amplification. Produced via immunoSEQ multiplex PCR; TCRdb's table is partial and in-frame only. The D gene and trimming were derived from the DNA, and the V and J assignments and clone size from that table. The sample consists of around 130,000 clones, 65% to 85% of them appearing once. The chain couples TRBV7-9 to TRBJ2-7; possibly TRBD1 for D (5 bases). Sample: peripheral blood. The sequence was collected from an elderly woman with acute or convalescent COVID-19. The DNA of the CDR3 is TGTGCCAGCAGCTTATCGCAGGGCGAGCAGTACTTC. Translation gives CASSLSQGEQYF.